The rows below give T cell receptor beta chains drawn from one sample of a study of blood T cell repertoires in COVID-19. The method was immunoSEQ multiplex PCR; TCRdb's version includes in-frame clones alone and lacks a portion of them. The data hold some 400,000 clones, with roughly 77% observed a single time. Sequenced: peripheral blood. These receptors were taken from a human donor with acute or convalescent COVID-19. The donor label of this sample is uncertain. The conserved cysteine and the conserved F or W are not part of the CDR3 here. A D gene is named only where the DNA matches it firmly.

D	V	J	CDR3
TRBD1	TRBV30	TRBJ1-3	ARTQQGRTGNTIY
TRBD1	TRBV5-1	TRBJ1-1	ASSRSGTVNTEAF
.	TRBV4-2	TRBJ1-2	ASSQDGGYNYGYT
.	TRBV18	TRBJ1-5	ASSTSPGHGNQPQH
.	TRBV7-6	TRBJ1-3	ASSSETNQGSSGNTIY
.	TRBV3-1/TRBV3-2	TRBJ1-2	ASSPTTYYGYT
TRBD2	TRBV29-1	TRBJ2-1	SVEEVPSGGAFDEQF
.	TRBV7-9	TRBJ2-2	ASSKQGTGELF
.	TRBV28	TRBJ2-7	ASSSVQGSAYEQY
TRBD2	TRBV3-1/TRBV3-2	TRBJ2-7	ASSLGTSGASYEQY
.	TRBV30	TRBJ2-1	AWSRQSFNNEQF
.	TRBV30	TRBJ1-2	AWSGAGVGGYT
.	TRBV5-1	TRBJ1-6	ASSLGGGNSPLH
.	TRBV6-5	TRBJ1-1	ASSNAGGMNTEAF
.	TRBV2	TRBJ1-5	ASEWQGNNQPQH
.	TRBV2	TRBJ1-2	ASNTNRDYGYT